This T cell receptor (beta chain) was profiled in a study of T cell responses to AZD1222 COVID-19 vaccine. Assay: immunoSEQ multiplex PCR; the TCRdb copy retains only in-frame clones and omits some. The sample includes around 260,000 clones, 85% to 95% seen only once; the top ten take 0.5% to 0.65%. In germline, CDR1 is SGHDT, CDR2 YYEEEE. The length of the CDR3 is 13 residues. V dropped 2 bases and J dropped 3 bases, with 9 bases sitting between them. This clone was observed once. Other DNA variants within this sample encode the same CDR3. The receptor comes from an adult in good health. The genes are TRBV5-6 and TRBJ2-7; tentatively, D is TRBD2 (6 bases). Material: peripheral blood, obtained on day 0 of AZD1222 vaccination. The CDR3 nucleotides read TGTGCCAGCAGCTTACGCGGGAACTACGAGCAGTACTTC. Amino acids: CASSLRGNYEQYF.